Presented here are 30 T cell receptor beta chains from one specimen sequenced in a study of T cell responses to AZD1222 COVID-19 vaccine. The table came from immunoSEQ multiplex PCR; TCRdb's copy has only in-frame clones and leaves some out. The profile shows over 110,000 clones, 85% to 90% of them singletons. Here the sequenced sample was peripheral blood, taken on day 0 of AZD1222 vaccination. These receptors were collected from an adult in good health.

The genes are TRBV3-1 (or the pseudogene TRBV3-2) and TRBJ1-6, with D hard to call. Trimming took off 7 bases at V and 5 bases at J, with 9 bases between the two ends. This CDR3 region has 13 residues. Germline CDR1 is LGHDT and CDR2 is YNNKEL (reference sequence). The CDR3 sequence: CASKLHNNSPLHF. CDR3 bases: TGTGCCAGCAAATTACACAATAATTCACCCCTCCACTTT.

The chain has TRBV7-2 and TRBJ1-2; D is undetermined. Germline loops: CDR1 SGHTA, CDR2 FQGNSA. The CDR3 spans 16 residues. The V end lost 5 bases, the J end lost 7 bases, and 23 bases lay between the germline ends. The CDR3 region is CASSLRTSSKRLGYTF. As DNA, the CDR3 is TGTGCCAGCAGCCTTCGGACGAGCTCGAAACGTCTTGGCTACACCTTC.

The chain employs TRBV7-3 and TRBJ2-7; the match to TRBD2 covers 7 bases. CDR1 and CDR2 from the germline V gene are SGHTA and FQGTGA. V trimming: 4 bases; J trimming: 2 bases; junction bases outside the gene matches: 8. This CDR3 region has 15 residues. The CDR3 DNA sequence: TGTGCCAGCAGCTCACCGGCGCGGGAGCCCTACGAGCAGTACTTC. This sequence encodes CASSSPAREPYEQYF.

The chain carries TRBV19 and TRBJ2-1, with 14 bases that match TRBD2. Germline V gives CDR1 LNHDA, CDR2 SQIVND (reference sequence). This CDR3 contains 20 residues. The junction had 12 bases not matched to a gene; V was cut back by 5 bases and J by 0 bases. As DNA, the CDR3 is TGTGCCAGTAGTGGCCCGGGACTAGCGGGAGTTTTCCTCTCCTACAATGAGCAGTTCTTC. It encodes CASSGPGLAGVFLSYNEQFF.

This rearrangement joins TRBV30 to TRBJ2-3; the match to TRBD2 covers 11 bases. The V segment lost 2 bases and the J segment 6 bases; nucleotides outside the gene matches: 10. From germline, CDR1 is GTSNPN and CDR2 SVGIG (reference sequence). The CDR3 loop spans 16 amino acids. In nucleotides, the CDR3 is TGTGCCTGGAGTCAAGGACTAGCGGGCGGAGTGGATACGCAGTATTTT. This encodes CAWSQGLAGGVDTQYF.

This rearrangement joins TRBV6-5 to TRBJ2-1; D not resolved. V was clipped by 2 bases and J by 5 bases, with 4 bases between them. Germline CDR1 is MNHEY and CDR2 is SVGAGI. CDR3 length: 12 amino acids. The CDR3 region is CASSYRDNEQFF. CDR3 bases: TGTGCCAGCAGTTACCGCGACAATGAGCAGTTCTTC.

The V call is TRBV27, the J call TRBJ2-1, with 8 positions matching TRBD1. The V gene's germline CDR1 is MNHEY and CDR2 SMNVEV (reference sequence). Trimming at V came to 7 bases and at J to 0 bases, leaving 5 bases not matched to a gene. The CDR3 length is 15 residues. CDR3 residues: CASTAGQASYNEQFF. The CDR3, as DNA: TGTGCCAGCACCGCGGGACAGGCCTCCTACAATGAGCAGTTCTTC.

The chain combines TRBV30 with TRBJ2-7; a weak D match, TRBD2 (7 bases). The CDR3 runs to 14 residues. Trimming shortened V by 2 bases and J by 4 bases, and 15 bases separated the two germline ends. CDR1 and CDR2 (germline): GTSNPN, SVGIG (reference sequence). This CDR3 is CAWSKTGGIYEQYF. The CDR3 nucleotides read TGTGCCTGGAGTAAGACGGGGGGCATATACGAGCAGTACTTC.

The genes are TRBV5-1 and TRBJ2-2; unclear D gene. The germline V and J ends were trimmed by 4 bases and 0 bases, with 16 bases remaining between them. CDR1 is SGHRS, CDR2 YFSETQ, per germline. The CDR3 spans 17 residues. CDR3 loop: CASSPIGARANTGELFF. DNA for the CDR3: TGCGCCAGCAGCCCGATAGGCGCCCGAGCGAACACCGGGGAGCTGTTTTTT. Drawing the rest from reference TRBV5-1 and TRBJ2-2, the complete variable domain is KAGVTQTPRYLIKTRGQQVTLSCSPISGHRSVSWYQQTPGQGLQFLFEYFSETQRNKGNFPGRFSGRQFSNSRSEMNVSTLELGDSALYLCASSPIGARANTGELFFGEGSRLTVL.

The V call is TRBV19, the J call TRBJ1-1, with D possibly matching TRBD1 (5 bases). The germline V gene has CDR1 LNHDA and CDR2 SQIVND (reference sequence). Trimming pared 5 bases from V and 1 base from J, leaving 17 bases between. This CDR3 contains 16 residues. The CDR3 coding sequence is TGTGCCAGTAGTGATCAGGGAGGCTTTTGGAACACTGAAGCTTTCTTT. Amino acids: CASSDQGGFWNTEAFF.

V usage is TRBV7-9 and J usage is TRBJ1-1, with 7 bases that match TRBD1. The length of the CDR3 is 15 residues. In germline, CDR1 is SEHNR, CDR2 FQNEAQ (reference sequence). V shed 3 bases and J 2 bases; nucleotides not matched to a gene: 6. CDR3 in amino acids: CASSFEAGGNTEAFF. CDR3 DNA: TGTGCCAGCAGCTTCGAGGCAGGGGGAAACACTGAAGCTTTCTTT.

The rearrangement joins TRBV7-6 to TRBJ1-3, with no clear D. Germline assignment: CDR1 SGHVS and CDR2 FNYEAQ. The CDR3 has 15 amino acids. Trimming took 1 base from V and 0 from J, leaving 7 bases between them. The CDR3 region is CASSLGPSSGNTIYF. In DNA form, the CDR3 reads TGTGCCAGCAGCTTAGGTCCGAGCTCTGGAAACACCATATATTTT. Complete variable domain (other parts from reference TRBV7-6 and TRBJ1-3): GAGVSQSPRYKVTKRGQDVALRCDPISGHVSLYWYRQALGQGPEFLTYFNYEAQQDKSGLPNDRFSAERPEGSISTLTIQRTEQRDSAMYRCASSLGPSSGNTIYFGEGSWLTVV.

This chain joins TRBV7-2 and TRBJ2-7, with 7 nucleotides matching TRBD2. The CDR3 has 15 residues. In germline, CDR1 is SGHTA, CDR2 FQGNSA. Trimming took 5 bases from V and 1 from J; bases not matched to a gene: 8. The CDR3 loop reads CASSPPGGRSYEQYF. Written as DNA, the CDR3 is TGTGCCAGCAGCCCCCCCGGGGGGAGATCCTACGAGCAGTACTTC.

In the case of this clone: A junction end diverges from the germline sequence, so it may reflect a read error. This CDR3 reads CASSTDRGPLYEQYF. DNA of the CDR3: TGTGCTAGCAGCACCGACAGAGGACCGCTCTACGAGCAGTACTTC. V and J are TRBV7-7 and TRBJ2-7; TRBD1 is a possible D gene (5 bases). CDR1 SSHAT and CDR2 FNYEAQ come from the germline V gene (reference sequence). The CDR3 loop spans 15 amino acids.

This clone appeared once. The V gene is TRBV5-4, the J gene TRBJ1-1, with 9 bases aligning to TRBD1. The CDR3 sequence is 15 residues long. J was trimmed by 6 bases and V by 3 bases; bases with no gene match: 9. Germline-derived CDR1 and CDR2 are SGHNT and YYREEE (reference sequence). The CDR3 DNA follows: TGTGCCAGCAGCTCAAGGGGACAGGGCGGCGCTGAAGCTTTCTTT. Translation gives CASSSRGQGGAEAFF.

This chain links TRBV11-3 with TRBJ2-1, with 12 bases identical to TRBD2. The J segment lost 15 bases and the V segment lost 6 bases, leaving 6 bases of the junction unmatched. This CDR3 has 12 residues. Germline V gives CDR1 SGHNT, CDR2 YENEEA. CDR3 residues: CASSSSGRALFF. The CDR3 DNA sequence: TGTGCCAGCAGTTCTAGCGGGAGGGCCCTGTTCTTC. Looking up the rest from reference TRBV11-3 and TRBJ2-1 gives the full variable domain: EAGVVQSPRYKIIEKKQPVAFWCNPISGHNTLYWYLQNLGQGPELLIRYENEEAVDDSQLPKDRFSAERLKGVDSTLKIQPAELGDSAVYLCASSSSGRALFFGPGTRLTVL.

The chain is built from TRBV5-1 and TRBJ1-2; tentative D call: TRBD1 (6 bases). CDR1 is SGHRS and CDR2 is YFSETQ in the germline V gene. V was clipped by 3 bases and J by 4 bases, with 10 bases between them. This CDR3 is 13 amino acids long. The CDR3 sequence is CASSWAGAYGYTF. CDR3 bases: TGCGCCAGCAGCTGGGCAGGGGCCTATGGCTACACCTTC.

The chain joins TRBV24-1 to TRBJ2-5; D gene uncertain. With 9 bases removed from V and 5 bases from J, the gap between germline ends came to 9 bases. The CDR3 totals 11 residues. Germline V gives CDR1 KGHDR, CDR2 SFDVKD. CDR3 in DNA: TGTGCCACCGGGGTGGGTGAGACCCAGTACTTC. It is translated as CATGVGETQYF.

This chain uses TRBV7-9 with TRBJ1-4; D not resolved. CDR3 length: 14 amino acids. The germline V gene encodes CDR1 SEHNR and CDR2 FQNEAQ (reference sequence). V was shortened by 5 bases and J by 1 base, with 8 bases between the two germline ends. The CDR3 region has the DNA TGTGCCAGCAGCCCGGGTGGAACTAATGAAAAACTGTTTTTT. This sequence encodes CASSPGGTNEKLFF.

This clone was observed a single time. This chain joins TRBV27 and TRBJ2-1; 11 nucleotides agree with TRBD2. The V gene end was trimmed by 0 bases and the J gene end by 2 bases; junction bases not matched to a gene: 0. Germline CDR1 and CDR2: MNHEY and SMNVEV (reference sequence). This CDR3 has 16 residues. The CDR3 region has the DNA TGTGCCAGCAGTTTATCGGGACTAGCGGCCTACAATGAGCAGTTCTTC. Translating it yields CASSLSGLAAYNEQFF.

The chain joins TRBV4-1 to TRBJ2-1; no clear D. The V end lost 0 bases, the J end lost 3 bases, and 9 bases lay between the germline ends. The CDR3 runs to 15 residues. The germline V gene encodes CDR1 MGHRA and CDR2 YSYEKL. DNA for the CDR3: TGCGCCAGCAGCCAAGACTATGGTCACTACAATGAGCAGTTCTTC. Its protein product is CASSQDYGHYNEQFF.

The genes are TRBV7-2 and TRBJ2-2; tentative D call: TRBD1 (6 bases). The CDR3 loop spans 16 amino acids. The germline CDR1 and CDR2 sequences are SGHTA and FQGNSA. Trimming cost V 0 bases and J 6 bases, with 14 bases left between them. The CDR3 DNA sequence: TGTGCCAGCAGCTTAGCCCTAGGGGGTCCTGCCGGGGAGCTGTTTTTT. Translating gives CASSLALGGPAGELFF.

The chain combines TRBV2 with TRBJ1-4; D gene uncertain. The CDR3 has 15 amino acids. The V and J ends lost 10 bases and 3 bases respectively, with 18 bases between them. Germline V gene sequence: CDR1 SNHLY, CDR2 FYNNEI. CDR3 sequence reads: CANRKNYGANEKLFF. As DNA, the CDR3 is TGTGCCAACCGGAAAAATTACGGGGCTAATGAAAAACTGTTTTTT. The full variable domain, with the rest looked up from reference TRBV2 and TRBJ1-4, is EPEVTQTPSHQVTQMGQEVILRCVPISNHLYFYWYRQILGQKVEFLVSFYNNEISEKSEIFDDQFSVERPDGSNFTLKIRSTKLEDSAMYFCANRKNYGANEKLFFGSGTQLSVL.

The chain joins TRBV6-5 to TRBJ1-2; TRBD1 is a possible D gene (6 bases). Trimming pared 5 bases from V and 6 bases from J, leaving 10 bases between. Per the germline V gene, CDR1 is MNHEY and CDR2 is SVGAGI. The CDR3 loop spans 12 amino acids. Here the CDR3 reads CASSHQGNGYTF. The CDR3, as DNA: TGTGCCAGCAGTCACCAGGGGAATGGCTACACCTTC.

The chain's CDR3 is CASSLARRGHSGYTF. CDR3 nucleotide sequence: TGTGCCAGCAGCTTAGCGCGGAGGGGTCATAGTGGCTACACCTTC. The V and J genes are TRBV7-8 and TRBJ1-2; possibly TRBD1 for D (5 bases). CDR1 is SGHVS and CDR2 is FQNEAQ in the germline V gene. V was trimmed by 0 bases and J by 7 bases, leaving 15 bases between them. This CDR3 comprises 15 residues.

V and J are TRBV28 and TRBJ2-2, with D maybe TRBD1 (5 bases). The V gene's germline CDR1 is MDHEN and CDR2 SYDVKM. The CDR3 has 13 residues. The V and J ends lost 7 bases and 5 bases respectively, with 11 bases between them. Here the CDR3 reads CASTKRGTGELFF. The CDR3 coding sequence is TGTGCCAGCACCAAAAGGGGTACCGGGGAGCTGTTTTTT.

CDR3 in DNA: TGTGCCAGCTCCCCGTCGAGCGGGGGCGTTCACGGGGCCGATACGCAGTATTTT. Protein: CASSPSSGGVHGADTQYF. The V call is TRBV18, the J call TRBJ2-3; 8 bases align to TRBD2. The germline V gene encodes CDR1 KGHSH and CDR2 LQKENI. The V segment lost 6 bases and the J segment 6 bases; nucleotides outside the gene matches: 20. CDR3 length equals 18 residues. Together with reference TRBV18 and TRBJ2-3, the CDR3 gives the full variable domain: NAGVMQNPRHLVRRRGQEARLRCSPMKGHSHVYWYRQLPEEGLKFMVYLQKENIIDESGMPKERFSAEFPKEGPSILRIQQVVRGDSAAYFCASSPSSGGVHGADTQYFGPGTRLTVL.

This chain uses TRBV12-5 with TRBJ2-1; 9 nucleotides match TRBD1. The V gene's germline CDR1 is LGHNT and CDR2 FRNRAP. V was pared by 0 bases and J by 4 bases, with 13 bases of the junction left unmatched. This CDR3 has 19 residues. The CDR3: CASGLVGVAGTGRYNEQFF. CDR3 sequence (DNA): TGTGCTAGTGGTTTGGTTGGAGTTGCCGGGACAGGGCGTTACAATGAGCAGTTCTTC.

Worth noting for this clone: An end of the junction differs from the germline gene, which may be a read error. This chain joins TRBV13 and TRBJ1-2, with D possibly being TRBD1 (6 bases). Germline V gene lookup returns CDR1 PRHDT and CDR2 FYEKMQ (reference sequence). The length of the CDR3 is 18 residues. CDR3 sequence: CASRSYLTGTRDSYGYSF. The CDR3 nucleotides are TGTGCCAGCAGATCATATCTCACCGGGACAAGGGATTCCTATGGCTACAGCTTC.

This chain uses TRBV28 with TRBJ2-1; perhaps TRBD2 as D (6 bases). Per germline, CDR1 MDHEN and CDR2 SYDVKM. V shed 5 bases and J shed 9 bases, with 11 bases lying between them. The CDR3 contains 12 residues. Here the CDR3 reads CASSPPGGEQFF. In DNA, the CDR3 is TGTGCCAGCAGTCCCCCCGGGGGTGAGCAGTTCTTC. Looking up the rest from reference TRBV28 and TRBJ2-1 gives the full variable domain: DVKVTQSSRYLVKRTGEKVFLECVQDMDHENMFWYRQDPGLGLRLIYFSYDVKMKEKGDIPEGYSVSREKKERFSLILESASTNQTSMYLCASSPPGGEQFFGPGTRLTVL.